This T cell receptor (beta chain) is drawn from a study of memory CD4+ T cells and cytomegalovirus serostatus. This clone was detected once. The protocol was immunoSEQ multiplex PCR, while the TCRdb copy is restricted to in-frame clones and leaves out a portion. Of 48,000 or so clones listed, roughly 78% are singletons. The sort gate was single viable CD3+CD4+CD8-CD45RO+ cells for memory CD4+ T cells. This TCR came from an adult in good health and CMV-seronegative. Sample: memory CD4+ T cells from blood.

CDR3 loop: CASSLSRFRLGNTIYF. CDR3 nucleotides: TGTGCCAGCAGTTTATCCAGATTCAGACTTGGAAACACCATATATTTT. This chain connects TRBV28 to TRBJ1-3; D unclear. V gave up 1 base and J gave up 3 bases, with 13 bases separating them. This CDR3 is built from 16 residues. Germline V gene data show CDR1 as MDHEN and CDR2 as SYDVKM.